The TCR beta chain described here comes from a study of PD-1 blockade in classical Hodgkin lymphoma. General study results and limits: Possible causes of repertoire differences, disease activity or prior therapy, remain undefined. Complete responders matched newly diagnosed patients in baseline diversity. TCR diversity at baseline was reported to be reduced in newly diagnosed patients relative to healthy donors.

Method: immunoSEQ multiplex PCR; TCRdb's copy keeps in-frame clones and lacks some. This table has about 21,000 clones, around 69% appearing once. Turning to this clone: The antigen remains undetermined.

Relapse was seen in all patients after autologous stem cell transplantation, and brentuximab vedotin exposure was variable. The CDR3 loop spans 16 amino acids. CDR1 and CDR2 from the germline V gene are SGDLS and YYNGEE. V was pared by 0 bases and J by 5 bases, with 8 bases of the junction left unmatched. The chain is built from TRBV9 and TRBJ2-3; 8 bases match TRBD1. Sequenced here: peripheral blood mononuclear cells (PBMCs), sampled before the second cycle of nivolumab. This TCR was recovered from a human donor with classical Hodgkin lymphoma. CDR3 in amino acids: CASSVGRQGLGDTQYF. Here the CDR3 DNA reads TGTGCCAGCAGCGTAGGGCGACAGGGGTTGGGAGATACGCAGTATTTT.